There are a few counts of the clone carrying this T cell receptor (beta chain). Germline V CDR1 and CDR2: SEHNR, FQNEAQ (reference sequence). V lost 5 bases to trimming and J lost 5 bases, with 9 bases between them. The CDR3 contains 12 residues. This record comes from a study of PD-1 blockade in classical Hodgkin lymphoma. The time point here: cycle 4 day 1 (C4D1), after less than 7 weeks of nivolumab. With no exception, relapse followed autologous stem cell transplantation in all patients, and brentuximab vedotin exposure varied. Only in-frame clones appear in the TCRdb table, and some are missing; sequencing was by immunoSEQ multiplex PCR. Of approximately 18,000 clones listed, 76% are singletons.

The rearrangement uses TRBV7-9 and TRBJ1-2, with D possibly being TRBD1 (6 bases). The origin of this receptor is a human donor with classical Hodgkin lymphoma. Sequenced here: peripheral blood mononuclear cells (PBMCs), sampled before the fourth cycle of nivolumab. In DNA, the CDR3 is TGTGCCAGCAGCCCTGGGACATATGGCTACACCTTC. This gives the protein CASSPGTYGYTF.